Following are 12 T cell receptor beta chains from one sample sequenced in a study of blood T cell repertoires in COVID-19. Libraries were prepared by immunoSEQ multiplex PCR; TCRdb keeps only in-frame clonotypes and omits some of them. In the table there are about 160,000 clones, roughly 85% of which are singletons. The source material was peripheral blood. The receptors were sampled from a man in his forties with acute or convalescent COVID-19.

The chain is built from TRBV9 and TRBJ1-2, with no clear D. This CDR3 region has 13 residues. Germline V gene lookup returns CDR1 SGDLS and CDR2 YYNGEE. Between the trimmed V and J ends, which lost 4 bases and 5 bases, there was a span of 12 bases. The CDR3 loop is CASSTRGGYGYTF. The CDR3 nucleotides read TGTGCCAGCAGCACCAGAGGAGGTTATGGCTACACCTTC.

Details on this clone: Other DNA sequences from this sample encode an identical CDR3 as well. DNA for the CDR3: TGTGCCAGCAGCTTAGGGGGACACATACTTTACGAGCAGTACTTC. This encodes CASSLGGHILYEQYF. The chain links TRBV11-2 to TRBJ2-7; D might be TRBD1 (6 bases). Germline CDR1 is SGHAT and CDR2 is FQNNGV. This CDR3 contains 15 residues. The V end lost 1 base, the J end lost 4 bases, and 14 bases lay between the germline ends.

This sequence joins TRBV30 and TRBJ1-2; D possibly corresponds to TRBD1 (6 bases). From germline, CDR1 is GTSNPN and CDR2 SVGIG (reference sequence). Trimming took 3 bases from V and 8 from J, leaving 16 bases between them. CDR3 size: 13 residues. This CDR3 is CAWSEHNRDGYTF. DNA of the CDR3: TGTGCCTGGAGCGAGCACAACAGGGACGGCTACACCTTC.

The CDR3 sequence is CASSLGASVFYEQYF. The CDR3 nucleotides read TGTGCCAGCAGCCTTGGGGCCTCCGTTTTCTACGAGCAGTACTTC. The chain recombines TRBV3-1 (or the pseudogene TRBV3-2) with TRBJ2-7; perhaps TRBD1 as D (5 bases). Germline CDR1 and CDR2: LGHDT and YNNKEL (reference sequence). The V end lost 4 bases, the J end lost 3 bases, and 16 bases lay between the germline ends. This CDR3 has 15 residues.

The genes are TRBV19 and TRBJ1-1; no definite D call. CDR1 and CDR2 from the germline V gene are LNHDA and SQIVND (reference sequence). Trimming pared 5 bases from V and 1 base from J, leaving 14 bases between. The CDR3 spans 15 residues. The CDR3 coding sequence is TGTGCCAGTAGTTTCAGCGACCGGGAGAACACTGAAGCTTTCTTT. Translated: CASSFSDRENTEAFF.

The genes are TRBV29-1 and TRBJ1-1, with 11 bases that match TRBD1. From germline, CDR1 is SQVTM and CDR2 ANQGSEA. The CDR3 totals 13 residues. J was trimmed by 4 bases and V by 6 bases; bases with no gene match: 4. In DNA form, the CDR3 reads TGCAGCGTAGGACAGGGGGCCGCCACTGAAGCTTTCTTT. Encoded protein: CSVGQGAATEAFF. Based on the CDR3 plus reference TRBV29-1 and TRBJ1-1, the full variable domain is SAVISQKPSRDICQRGTSLTIQCQVDSQVTMMFWYRQQPGQSLTLIATANQGSEATYESGFVIDKFPISRPNLTFSTLTVSNMSPEDSSIYLCSVGQGAATEAFFGQGTRLTVV.

In its sample, this clone was seen once. One junction end disagrees with the germline gene, perhaps due to a read error. The V call is TRBV3-1 (or the pseudogene TRBV3-2), the J call TRBJ2-3, with TRBD2 matching over 8 bases. The germline CDR1 and CDR2 sequences are LGHDT and YNNKEL (reference sequence). The CDR3 totals 14 residues. The CDR3: CASSQEIRTSSSIF. The CDR3 DNA reads as TGTGCCAGCAGCCAAGAGATAAGGACTAGCTCGTCGATTTTT.

This chain links TRBV5-6 with TRBJ1-5, with TRBD1 matching over 12 bases. V dropped 4 bases and J dropped 6; count of bases not matched to a gene: 8. This CDR3 region has 16 residues. CDR1 SGHDT and CDR2 YYEEEE come from the germline V gene. The CDR3 is CASSGGQGAIGQPQHF. In DNA form, the CDR3 reads TGTGCCAGCAGCGGGGGACAGGGGGCAATTGGTCAGCCCCAGCATTTT.

This clone was recorded once. The chain uses TRBV9 and TRBJ2-7; 7 nucleotides match TRBD1. This CDR3 contains 14 residues. Trimming removed 3 bases from V and 3 bases from J; junction bases left unmatched: 6. Germline values: CDR1 SGDLS, CDR2 YYNGEE. DNA of the CDR3: TGTGCCAGCAGCGACGGACAGGCTGTCTACGAGCAGTACTTC. The encoded protein is CASSDGQAVYEQYF.

This chain uses TRBV12-5 with TRBJ1-1, with unresolved D. In germline, CDR1 is LGHNT, CDR2 FRNRAP. Trimming removed 3 bases from V and 3 bases from J, with 17 bases in between. There are 16 residues in the CDR3. The CDR3 sequence: CASGFSGSAGDTEAFF. The CDR3 coding sequence is TGTGCTAGTGGTTTCTCAGGTTCGGCGGGAGACACTGAAGCTTTCTTT.

The J gene is TRBJ1-2, the V gene TRBV4-1; 7 positions match TRBD1. With V trimmed by 3 bases and J by 8 bases, 15 bases remained unmatched. Germline V CDR1 and CDR2: MGHRA, YSYEKL. This CDR3 region has 16 residues. CDR3 region: CASSQATGTAYEGYTF. DNA for the CDR3: TGCGCCAGCAGCCAGGCTACCGGGACAGCCTATGAAGGCTACACCTTC.

J is TRBJ2-2 and V is TRBV5-6, with D perhaps TRBD1 (6 bases). The germline V gene encodes CDR1 SGHDT and CDR2 YYEEEE. Trimming took 3 bases from V and 1 from J, leaving 13 bases between them. There are 16 residues in the CDR3. The DNA of the CDR3 is TGTGCCAGCAGCTATTTGAGGACAGTGAACACCGGGGAGCTGTTTTTT. It encodes CASSYLRTVNTGELFF.